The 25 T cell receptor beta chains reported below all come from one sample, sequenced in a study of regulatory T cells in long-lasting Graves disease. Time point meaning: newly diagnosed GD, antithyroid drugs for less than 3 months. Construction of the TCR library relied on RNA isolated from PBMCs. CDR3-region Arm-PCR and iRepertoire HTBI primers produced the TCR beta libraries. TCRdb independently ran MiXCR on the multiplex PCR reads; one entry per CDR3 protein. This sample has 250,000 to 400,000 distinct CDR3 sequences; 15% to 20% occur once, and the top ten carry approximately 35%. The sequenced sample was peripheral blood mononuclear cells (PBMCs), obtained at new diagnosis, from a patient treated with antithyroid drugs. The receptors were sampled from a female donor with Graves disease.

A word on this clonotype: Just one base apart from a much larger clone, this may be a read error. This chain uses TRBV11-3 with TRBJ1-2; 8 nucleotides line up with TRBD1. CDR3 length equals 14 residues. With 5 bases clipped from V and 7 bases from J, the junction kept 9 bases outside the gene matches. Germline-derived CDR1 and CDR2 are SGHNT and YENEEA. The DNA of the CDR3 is TGTGCCAGCAGCCGGGACAGGAAATTGGGTGGCTACACCTTC. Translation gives CASSRDRKLGGYTF.

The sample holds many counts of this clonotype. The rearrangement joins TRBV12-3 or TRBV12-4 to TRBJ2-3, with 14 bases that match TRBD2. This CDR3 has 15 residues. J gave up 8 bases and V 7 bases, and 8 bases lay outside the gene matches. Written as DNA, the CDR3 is TGTGCCAGCACTTCGGGACTAGCGGGGGCGGTTACGCAGTATTTT. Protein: CASTSGLAGAVTQYF.

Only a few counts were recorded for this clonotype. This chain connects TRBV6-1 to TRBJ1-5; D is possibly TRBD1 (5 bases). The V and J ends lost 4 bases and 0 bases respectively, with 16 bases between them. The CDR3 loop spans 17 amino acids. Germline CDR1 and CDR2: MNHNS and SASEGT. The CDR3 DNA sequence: TGTGCCAGCAGTGTCTACCCGGACGGACATAGCAATCAGCCCCAGCATTTT. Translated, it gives CASSVYPDGHSNQPQHF.

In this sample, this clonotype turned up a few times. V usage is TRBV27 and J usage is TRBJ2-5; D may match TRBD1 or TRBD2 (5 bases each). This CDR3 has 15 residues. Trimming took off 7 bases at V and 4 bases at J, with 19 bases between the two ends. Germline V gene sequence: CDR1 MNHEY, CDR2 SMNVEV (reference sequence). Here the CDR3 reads CASNTGRGGAETQYF. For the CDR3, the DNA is TGTGCCAGCAACACAGGACGGGGTGGGGCAGAGACCCAGTACTTC.

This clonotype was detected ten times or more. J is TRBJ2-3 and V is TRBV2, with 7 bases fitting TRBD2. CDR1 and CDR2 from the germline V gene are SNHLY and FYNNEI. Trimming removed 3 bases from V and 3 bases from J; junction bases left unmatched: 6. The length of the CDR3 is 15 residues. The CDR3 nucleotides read TGTGCCAGCAGTGACCCCTGGGGGGGTACAGATACGCAGTATTTT. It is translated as CASSDPWGGTDTQYF.

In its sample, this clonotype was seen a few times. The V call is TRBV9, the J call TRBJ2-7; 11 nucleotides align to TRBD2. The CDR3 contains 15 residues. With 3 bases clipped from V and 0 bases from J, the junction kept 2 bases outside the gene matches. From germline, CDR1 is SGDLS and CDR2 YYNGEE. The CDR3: CASSAGLADSYEQYF. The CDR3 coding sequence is TGTGCCAGCAGCGCGGGACTAGCGGACTCCTACGAGCAGTACTTC.

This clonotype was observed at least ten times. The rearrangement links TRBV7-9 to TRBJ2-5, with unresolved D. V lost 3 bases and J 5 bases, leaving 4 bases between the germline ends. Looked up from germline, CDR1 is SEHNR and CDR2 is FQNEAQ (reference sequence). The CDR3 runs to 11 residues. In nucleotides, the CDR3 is TGTGCCAGCAGCTTTCCGGAGACCCAGTACTTC. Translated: CASSFPETQYF. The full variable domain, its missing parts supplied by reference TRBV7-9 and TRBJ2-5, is DTGVSQNPRHKITKRGQNVTFRCDPISEHNRLYWYRQTLGQGPEFLTYFQNEAQLEKSRLLSDRFSAERPKGSFSTLEIQRTEQGDSAMYLCASSFPETQYFGPGTRLLVL.

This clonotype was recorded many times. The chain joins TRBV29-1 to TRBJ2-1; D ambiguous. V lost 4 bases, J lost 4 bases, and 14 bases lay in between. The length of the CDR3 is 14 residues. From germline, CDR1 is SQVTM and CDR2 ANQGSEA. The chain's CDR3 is CSVGPSAAYNEQFF. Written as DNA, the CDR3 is TGCAGCGTTGGTCCAAGCGCGGCGTACAATGAGCAGTTCTTC.

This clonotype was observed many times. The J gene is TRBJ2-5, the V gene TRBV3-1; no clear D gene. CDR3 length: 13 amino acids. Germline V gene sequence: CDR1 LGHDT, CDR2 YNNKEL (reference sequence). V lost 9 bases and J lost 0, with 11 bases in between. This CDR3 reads CASVNRDQETQYF. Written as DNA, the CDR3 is TGTGCCAGTGTTAACCGGGACCAAGAGACCCAGTACTTC.

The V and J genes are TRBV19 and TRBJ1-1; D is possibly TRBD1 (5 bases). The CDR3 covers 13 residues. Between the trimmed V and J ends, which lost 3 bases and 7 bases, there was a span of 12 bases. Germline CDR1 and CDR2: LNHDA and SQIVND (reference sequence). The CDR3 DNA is TGTGCCAGTAGTATTCCCGGGGGTTATGAAGCTTTCTTT. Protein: CASSIPGGYEAFF. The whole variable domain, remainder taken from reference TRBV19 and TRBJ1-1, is DGGITQSPKYLFRKEGQNVTLSCEQNLNHDAMYWYRQDPGQGLRLIYYSQIVNDFQKGDIAEGYSVSREKKESFPLTVTSAQKNPTAFYLCASSIPGGYEAFFGQGTRLTVV.

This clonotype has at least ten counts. CDR3 sequence: CASGSGRWDTQYF. As DNA, the CDR3 is TGTGCCAGCGGTAGCGGGAGATGGGATACGCAGTATTTT. V usage is TRBV6-2 or TRBV6-3 and J usage is TRBJ2-3; 9 bases are shared with TRBD2. V dropped 8 bases and J dropped 6; count of bases not matched to a gene: 6. The length of the CDR3 is 13 residues. The germline gives CDR1 MNHEY, CDR2 SVGEGT.

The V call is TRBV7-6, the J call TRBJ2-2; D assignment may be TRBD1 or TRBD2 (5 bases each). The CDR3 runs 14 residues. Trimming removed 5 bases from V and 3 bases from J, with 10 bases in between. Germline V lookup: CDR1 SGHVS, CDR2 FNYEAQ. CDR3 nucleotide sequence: TGTGCCAGCAGCAGGGACGGCTACACCGGGGAGCTGTTTTTT. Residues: CASSRDGYTGELFF.

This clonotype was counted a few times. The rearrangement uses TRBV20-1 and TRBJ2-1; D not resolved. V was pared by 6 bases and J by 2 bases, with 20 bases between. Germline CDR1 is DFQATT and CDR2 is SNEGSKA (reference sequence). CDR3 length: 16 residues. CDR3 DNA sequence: TGCAGTGCCATGGACCCGACCACGCGACCCTACAATGAGCAGTTCTTC. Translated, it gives CSAMDPTTRPYNEQFF.

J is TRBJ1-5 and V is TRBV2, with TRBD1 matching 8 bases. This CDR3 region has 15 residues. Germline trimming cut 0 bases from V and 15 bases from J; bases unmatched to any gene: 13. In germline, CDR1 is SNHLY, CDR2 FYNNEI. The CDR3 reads CASSEATAAQGAWHF. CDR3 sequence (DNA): TGTGCCAGCAGTGAAGCGACCGCAGCTCAGGGGGCCTGGCATTTT.

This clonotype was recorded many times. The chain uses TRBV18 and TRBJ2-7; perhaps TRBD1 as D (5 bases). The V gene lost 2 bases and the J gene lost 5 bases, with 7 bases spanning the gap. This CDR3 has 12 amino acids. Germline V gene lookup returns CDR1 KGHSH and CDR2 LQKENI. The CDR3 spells CASSPKGNEQYF. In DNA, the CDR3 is TGTGCCAGCTCACCAAAGGGGAACGAGCAGTACTTC. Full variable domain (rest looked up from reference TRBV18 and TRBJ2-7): NAGVMQNPRHLVRRRGQEARLRCSPMKGHSHVYWYRQLPEEGLKFMVYLQKENIIDESGMPKERFSAEFPKEGPSILRIQQVVRGDSAAYFCASSPKGNEQYFGPGTRLTVT.

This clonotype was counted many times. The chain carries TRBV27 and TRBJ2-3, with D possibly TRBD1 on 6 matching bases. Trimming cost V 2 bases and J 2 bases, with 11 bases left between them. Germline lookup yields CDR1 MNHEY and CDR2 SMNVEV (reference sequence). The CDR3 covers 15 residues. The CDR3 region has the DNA TGTGCCAGCAGTTTACGGGACACCAACACAGATACGCAGTATTTT. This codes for CASSLRDTNTDTQYF.

DNA of the CDR3: TGTGCCAGCATCACCCAGGGAGGGGCCGGTAGCTCCTACGAGCAGTACTTC. As protein: CASITQGGAGSSYEQYF. This chain links TRBV28 with TRBJ2-7, with 7 bases that match TRBD2. The CDR3 has 17 amino acids. Looked up from germline, CDR1 is MDHEN and CDR2 is SYDVKM. J lost 0 bases, V lost 7 bases, and 15 bases had no gene match.

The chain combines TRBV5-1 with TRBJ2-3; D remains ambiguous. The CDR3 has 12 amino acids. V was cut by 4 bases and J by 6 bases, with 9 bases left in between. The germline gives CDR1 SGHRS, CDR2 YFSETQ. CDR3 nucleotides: TGCGCCAGCAGCCCCATTGGGGATACGCAGTATTTT. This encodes CASSPIGDTQYF.

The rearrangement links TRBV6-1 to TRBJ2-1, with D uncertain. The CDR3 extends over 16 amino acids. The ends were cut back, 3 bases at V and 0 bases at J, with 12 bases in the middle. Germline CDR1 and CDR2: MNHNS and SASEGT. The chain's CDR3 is CASSDSTLLSYNEQFF. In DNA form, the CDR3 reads TGTGCCAGCAGTGATAGTACGTTACTCTCCTACAATGAGCAGTTCTTC.

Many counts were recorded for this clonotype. The CDR3 DNA reads TGCAGTGCTAGTGGGCTAGCGGGAGGGCTTTCCCTGGGCGAGCAGTACTTC. Its protein product is CSASGLAGGLSLGEQYF. The chain combines TRBV20-1 with TRBJ2-7; 12 bases are shared with TRBD2. The germline V gene encodes CDR1 DFQATT and CDR2 SNEGSKA (reference sequence). The trim removed 3 bases at V and 6 bases at J, leaving 15 bases unmatched. This CDR3 spans 17 amino acids.

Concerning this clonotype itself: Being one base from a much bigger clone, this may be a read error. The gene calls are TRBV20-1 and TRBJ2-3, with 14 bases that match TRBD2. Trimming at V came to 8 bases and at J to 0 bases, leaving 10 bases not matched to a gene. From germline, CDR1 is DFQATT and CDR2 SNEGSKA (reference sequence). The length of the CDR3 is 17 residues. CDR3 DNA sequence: TGCAGTACCCCCGGGACTAGCGGGGGAGCTAGCACAGATACGCAGTATTTT. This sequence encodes CSTPGTSGGASTDTQYF.

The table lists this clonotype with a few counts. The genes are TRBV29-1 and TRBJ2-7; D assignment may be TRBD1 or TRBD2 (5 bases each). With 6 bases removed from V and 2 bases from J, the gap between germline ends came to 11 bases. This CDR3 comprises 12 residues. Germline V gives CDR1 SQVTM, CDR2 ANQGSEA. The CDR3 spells CSVRDATYEQYF. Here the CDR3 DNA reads TGCAGCGTGAGGGACGCAACCTACGAGCAGTACTTC.

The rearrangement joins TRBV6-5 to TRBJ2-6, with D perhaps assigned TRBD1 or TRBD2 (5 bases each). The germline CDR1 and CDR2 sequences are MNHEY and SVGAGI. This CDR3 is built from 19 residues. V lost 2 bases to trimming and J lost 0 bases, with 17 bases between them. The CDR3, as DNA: TGTGCCAGCAGTTACGTCGGCAGCTGGGGGAACTCTGGGGCCAACGTCCTGACTTTC. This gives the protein CASSYVGSWGNSGANVLTF.

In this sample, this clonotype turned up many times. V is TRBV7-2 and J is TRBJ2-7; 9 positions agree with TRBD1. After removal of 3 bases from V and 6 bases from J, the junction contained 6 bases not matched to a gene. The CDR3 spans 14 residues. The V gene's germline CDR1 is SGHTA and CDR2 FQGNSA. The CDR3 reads CASSLDRGWLEQYF. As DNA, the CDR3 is TGTGCCAGCAGCTTGGACAGGGGATGGCTCGAGCAGTACTTC.

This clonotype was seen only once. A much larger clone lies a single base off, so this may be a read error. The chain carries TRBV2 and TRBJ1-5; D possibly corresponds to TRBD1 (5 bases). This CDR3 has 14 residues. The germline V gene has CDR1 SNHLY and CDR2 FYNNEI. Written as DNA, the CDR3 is TGTGTCAGCAGTGGGACCTTATTAAATCAGCCCCAGCATTTT. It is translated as CVSSGTLLNQPQHF.